At least ten counts were recorded for the clone carrying this T cell receptor (beta chain). The antigen remains undetermined. The data stem from a study of T cells in Graves' hyperthyroidism and ophthalmopathy. Patients were excluded because of uncontrolled infection, other autoimmune disease, pregnancy or lactation. The CDR3 regions of TCR beta were amplified from RNA transcripts. HTBI primers were used for first-round RT-PCR of the TCR CDR3. MiXCR, run by TCRdb on the multiplex PCR reads, gives a single entry per CDR3 protein. In the table there are a few hundred thousand distinct CDR3 sequences, 15% to 20% of which are singletons. Germline V gene sequence: CDR1 SQVTM, CDR2 ANQGSEA. Trimming took 4 bases from V and 8 from J; bases not matched to a gene: 14. The CDR3 is 15 residues long. Study-wide results and limits: Ophthalmopathy cases were set apart from stable hyperthyroidism by a 13 V-J model. Blood also held most thyroid clonotypes expanded beyond 0.001.

The clonotype was recovered from a woman aged 60 to 75 with Graves' ophthalmopathy. Material: blood. This chain uses TRBV29-1 with TRBJ2-1; 7 bases map to TRBD2. CDR3 loop: CSVASLSGGRDEQFF. The DNA of the CDR3 is TGCAGCGTTGCATCTTTATCGGGAGGCCGGGATGAGCAGTTCTTC.